One and the same sample provided the 20 T cell receptor beta chains below, sequenced in a study of blood T cell repertoires in COVID-19. Sequenced by immunoSEQ multiplex PCR; TCRdb stores in-frame clones only, minus some. The sample yields about 380,000 clones, 81% seen once. The sequenced material came from peripheral blood. Receptors originate from a human donor with acute or convalescent COVID-19. The donor label of this sample is uncertain.

The chain has TRBV5-1 and TRBJ2-5, with TRBD1 as a possible D gene (6 bases). This CDR3 spans 14 amino acids. V was cut by 1 base and J by 0 bases, with 7 bases left in between. Germline loops: CDR1 SGHRS, CDR2 YFSETQ. The CDR3 sequence is CASSLRTDQETQYF. The CDR3 nucleotides are TGCGCCAGCAGCTTGAGGACAGACCAAGAGACCCAGTACTTC.

The chain carries TRBV15 and TRBJ1-2, with a possible D match to TRBD1 (5 bases). Germline V gives CDR1 LNHNV, CDR2 YYDKDF (reference sequence). Trimming removed 0 bases at V and 4 bases at J, with 15 bases between. The length of the CDR3 is 16 residues. CDR3 protein: CATSRDDGGLIYGYTF. DNA for the CDR3: TGTGCCACCAGCAGAGATGATGGGGGACTCATCTATGGCTACACCTTC.

The rearrangement links TRBV6-5 to TRBJ2-7, with D uncertain. Trimming took off 6 bases at V and 7 bases at J, with 13 bases between the two ends. Germline V CDR1 and CDR2: MNHEY, SVGAGI. The CDR3 is 12 residues long. The CDR3 coding sequence is TGTGCCAGCAGCTCAGGCGCCTGGGAGCAGTACTTC. Protein product: CASSSGAWEQYF.

The gene calls are TRBV6-5 and TRBJ2-1; D is ambiguous. V lost 6 bases and J 9 bases, leaving 18 bases between the germline ends. CDR3 length: 14 residues. Germline V gene sequence: CDR1 MNHEY, CDR2 SVGAGI. This CDR3 reads CASRGAVLTFEQFF. DNA for the CDR3: TGTGCCAGCAGAGGAGCAGTCCTCACTTTTGAGCAGTTCTTC.

The CDR3 DNA sequence: TGTGCCAGCAGCTTATTTATTGGTGGCAACCAAGAGACCCAGTACTTC. This sequence encodes CASSLFIGGNQETQYF. V gene TRBV11-2 combines with J gene TRBJ2-5; D ambiguous. This CDR3 spans 16 amino acids. V was shortened by 2 bases and J by 0 bases, with 13 bases between the two germline ends. Looked up from germline, CDR1 is SGHAT and CDR2 is FQNNGV.

The rearrangement links TRBV15 to TRBJ2-1; possible D gene TRBD2, 8 bases. Deletions cut 5 bases from V and 2 bases from J, with 16 bases between. The germline V gene encodes CDR1 LNHNV and CDR2 YYDKDF (reference sequence). The CDR3 sequence is 16 residues long. In DNA, the CDR3 is TGTGCCACCAGCCCGGGAGGGGGCCGAACCTACAATGAGCAGTTCTTC. Protein product: CATSPGGGRTYNEQFF.

This clone was detected only once. The chain links TRBV18 to TRBJ1-1, with TRBD1 matching over 9 bases. CDR3 length equals 16 residues. The junction had 8 bases not matched to a gene; V was cut back by 5 bases and J by 1 base. Germline CDR1 is KGHSH and CDR2 is LQKENI. The CDR3 protein is CASSTGQDRGNTEAFF. For the CDR3, the DNA is TGTGCCAGCTCAACGGGACAGGACAGGGGGAACACTGAAGCTTTCTTT. Complete variable domain (other parts from reference TRBV18 and TRBJ1-1): NAGVMQNPRHLVRRRGQEARLRCSPMKGHSHVYWYRQLPEEGLKFMVYLQKENIIDESGMPKERFSAEFPKEGPSILRIQQVVRGDSAAYFCASSTGQDRGNTEAFFGQGTRLTVV.

The rearrangement links TRBV5-5 to TRBJ1-6; the D gene is possibly TRBD1 (5 bases). V shed 0 bases and J shed 3 bases, with 7 bases lying between them. Germline values: CDR1 SGHKS, CDR2 YYEKEE (reference sequence). The CDR3 length is 15 residues. This CDR3 is CASSLEGRYNSPLHF. The CDR3 DNA is TGTGCCAGCAGCTTGGAGGGGCGCTATAATTCACCCCTCCACTTT.

The V and J genes are TRBV2 and TRBJ1-1; no reliable D call. CDR1 and CDR2 from the germline V gene are SNHLY and FYNNEI. V was pared by 7 bases and J by 1 base, with 16 bases between. CDR3 length equals 15 residues. The CDR3 protein is CASIFQATSNTEAFF. The CDR3 DNA reads as TGTGCCAGCATTTTTCAGGCCACTTCGAACACTGAAGCTTTCTTT.

The chain uses TRBV7-2 and TRBJ2-5; no firm D call. V lost 1 base to trimming and J lost 3 bases, with 6 bases between them. The CDR3 length is 13 residues. Germline CDR1 is SGHTA and CDR2 is FQGNSA. The CDR3 DNA reads as TGTGCCAGCAGCTTAGATCCCGAAGAGACCCAGTACTTC. Encoded protein: CASSLDPEETQYF. The full variable domain, rest sourced from reference TRBV7-2 and TRBJ2-5, is GAGVSQSPSNKVTEKGKDVELRCDPISGHTALYWYRQSLGQGLEFLIYFQGNSAPDKSGLPSDRFSAERTGGSVSTLTIQRTQQEDSAVYLCASSLDPEETQYFGPGTRLLVL.

The chain carries TRBV6-5 and TRBJ1-5; TRBD1 aligns across 7 bases. CDR1 is MNHEY and CDR2 is SVGAGI in the germline V gene. The CDR3 runs 15 residues. The ends lost 6 bases at V and 5 bases at J; junction bases unmatched: 10. CDR3 bases: TGTGCCAGCAGCCCGTTAGGCAGGGGGGATCAGCCCCAGCATTTT. This encodes CASSPLGRGDQPQHF.

V and J are TRBV23-1 and TRBJ1-2; 7 bases are shared with TRBD1. TRBV23-1 is known as an ORF, though its function is uncertain. J gave up 8 bases and V 5 bases, and 5 bases lay outside the gene matches. This CDR3 has 12 amino acids. CDR3 sequence: CASSTGESGYTF. The CDR3 bases are TGCGCCAGCAGTACAGGGGAATCGGGCTACACCTTC.

The chain is built from TRBV7-6 and TRBJ2-2, with TRBD1 as a possible D gene (5 bases). Trimming left V 1 base short and J 5 bases short, with 11 bases between. The CDR3 is made up of 15 amino acids. Germline CDR1 is SGHVS and CDR2 is FNYEAQ. The CDR3, as DNA: TGTGCCAGCAGCTTAGGGACATTAGGGACCGGGGAGCTGTTTTTT. The encoded protein is CASSLGTLGTGELFF.

The rearrangement links TRBV5-4 to TRBJ2-7, with a weak D call TRBD2 (7 bases). Germline V gene data show CDR1 as SGHNT and CDR2 as YYREEE (reference sequence). V lost 4 bases and J lost 6, with 17 bases in between. The CDR3 spans 14 residues. The CDR3 DNA follows: TGTGCCAGCAGCCTTCCATTGGCGGGGGCCGAGCAGTACTTC. Residues: CASSLPLAGAEQYF. Drawing the rest from reference TRBV5-4 and TRBJ2-7, the complete variable domain is ETGVTQSPTHLIKTRGQQVTLRCSSQSGHNTVSWYQQALGQGPQFIFQYYREEENGRGNFPPRFSGLQFPNYSSELNVNALELDDSALYLCASSLPLAGAEQYFGPGTRLTVT.

This chain connects TRBV4-2 to TRBJ2-1; D not certain. Germline loops: CDR1 LGHNA, CDR2 YNFKEQ. With 4 bases removed from V and 1 base from J, the gap between germline ends came to 14 bases. The CDR3 consists of 16 residues. In nucleotides, the CDR3 is TGTGCCAGCAGCCCATCGGCCGCGGTTTCCTACAATGAGCAGTTCTTC. This sequence encodes CASSPSAAVSYNEQFF.

The V gene is TRBV6-5, the J gene TRBJ1-1, with 9 bases that match TRBD1. The germline V gene encodes CDR1 MNHEY and CDR2 SVGAGI. This CDR3 spans 14 amino acids. After removal of 6 bases from V and 4 bases from J, the junction contained 6 bases not matched to a gene. This CDR3 is CASRPGQGVTEAFF. CDR3 bases: TGTGCCAGCAGACCGGGACAGGGAGTCACTGAAGCTTTCTTT.

The CDR3 is CASSLAPGTPYEQYF. The DNA for the CDR3 is TGCGCCAGCAGCTTGGCCCCCGGGACACCATACGAGCAGTACTTC. The chain is built from TRBV5-1 and TRBJ2-7; D may be TRBD1 (6 bases). The CDR3 has 15 residues. Trimming took off 0 bases at V and 4 bases at J, with 14 bases between the two ends. Germline CDR1 and CDR2: SGHRS and YFSETQ.

A word on this clone: Other DNA variants within this sample encode the same CDR3. J is TRBJ1-5 and V is TRBV30, with unresolved D. The germline CDR1 and CDR2 sequences are GTSNPN and SVGIG (reference sequence). The CDR3 contains 13 residues. V was clipped by 6 bases and J by 0 bases, with 9 bases between them. CDR3 region: CACNRGSNQPQHF. The CDR3 DNA follows: TGTGCCTGTAATCGGGGTAGCAATCAGCCCCAGCATTTT.

The chain links TRBV2 to TRBJ2-7; 9 bases are a match to TRBD1. The J segment lost 9 bases and the V segment lost 4 bases, leaving 13 bases of the junction unmatched. Germline V CDR1 and CDR2: SNHLY, FYNNEI. The CDR3 loop spans 15 amino acids. The CDR3 DNA is TGTGCCAGCAGTGGCTGGACAGGGGCCCTGGGCGGGCAGTACTTC. Its protein product is CASSGWTGALGGQYF. Looking up the rest from reference TRBV2 and TRBJ2-7 gives the full variable domain: EPEVTQTPSHQVTQMGQEVILRCVPISNHLYFYWYRQILGQKVEFLVSFYNNEISEKSEIFDDQFSVERPDGSNFTLKIRSTKLEDSAMYFCASSGWTGALGGQYFGPGTRLTVT.

This clone was detected ten times or more. The chain is built from TRBV28 and TRBJ1-5; D call uncertain. The CDR3 has 14 amino acids. Trimming removed 2 bases at V and 3 bases at J, with 8 bases between. Germline CDR1 and CDR2: MDHEN and SYDVKM. CDR3 coding DNA: TGTGCCAGCAGTTTAACCGACTACAATCAGCCCCAGCATTTT. It translates to CASSLTDYNQPQHF.